This T cell receptor (beta chain) originates from a study of PD-L1 blockade in urothelial cancer. The wider study: A median blood sample held roughly 150,000 T cells and 80,000 or so unique TCRs.

Repertoires were generated with immunoSEQ multiplex PCR, while TCRdb's copy carries only in-frame clones and drops some. Of 60,000 to 65,000 clones in the sample, roughly 79% were seen once. The sample's time point: pretreatment peripheral blood. The sequence derives from a man between 65 and 85 years old with urothelial cancer. The source material was PBMCs, sampled around atezolizumab (anti-PD-L1) treatment.

CDR3 loop: CASSEGGQSTDTQYF. DNA for the CDR3: TGTGCCAGCAGTGAAGGGGGACAGTCCACAGATACGCAGTATTTT. This chain connects TRBV6-4 to TRBJ2-3; 7 bases align to TRBD1. V gave up 3 bases and J gave up 2 bases; unmatched junction bases: 5. Looked up from germline, CDR1 is MRHNA and CDR2 is SNTAGT. The CDR3 is made up of 15 amino acids.